Included here is one T cell receptor (beta chain) sequence, with context. No antigen is known for it. This entry comes from a study of graft-versus-host responses after intestinal transplantation. General study points: GvH clones were found in recipient marrow; some appeared first in ileum or blood. Association was observed between peak circulating GvH clone levels and early post-transplant HvG declines.

The V and J ends lost 3 bases and 4 bases respectively, with 10 bases between them. Per the germline V gene, CDR1 is SGDLS and CDR2 is YYNGEE. CDR3 size: 13 residues. Measured with immunoSEQ multiplex PCR; TCRdb has only the in-frame clones, and not every one. The sample lists 35,000 to 45,000 clones; 90% to 95% were seen once. The origin of this receptor is a human donor who was the organ donor for an intestinal transplant. This material consisted of unstimulated CD8+ T cells sorted from spleen or lymph node cells, taken before transplant. The genes are TRBV9 and TRBJ1-1; D ambiguous. CDR3 region: CASSAGFLTEAFF. DNA for the CDR3: TGTGCCAGCAGCGCGGGGTTTCTCACTGAAGCTTTCTTT.